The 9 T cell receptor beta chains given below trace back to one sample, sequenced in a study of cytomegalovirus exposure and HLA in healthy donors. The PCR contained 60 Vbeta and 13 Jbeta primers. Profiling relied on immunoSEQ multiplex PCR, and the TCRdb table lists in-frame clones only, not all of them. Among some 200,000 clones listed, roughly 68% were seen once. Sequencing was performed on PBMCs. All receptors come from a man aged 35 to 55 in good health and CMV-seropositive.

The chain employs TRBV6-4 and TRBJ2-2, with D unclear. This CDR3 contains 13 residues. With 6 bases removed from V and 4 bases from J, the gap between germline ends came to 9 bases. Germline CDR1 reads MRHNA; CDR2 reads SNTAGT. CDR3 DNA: TGTGCCAGCAGAAGAGAGTTCACCGGGGAGCTGTTTTTT. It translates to CASRREFTGELFF.

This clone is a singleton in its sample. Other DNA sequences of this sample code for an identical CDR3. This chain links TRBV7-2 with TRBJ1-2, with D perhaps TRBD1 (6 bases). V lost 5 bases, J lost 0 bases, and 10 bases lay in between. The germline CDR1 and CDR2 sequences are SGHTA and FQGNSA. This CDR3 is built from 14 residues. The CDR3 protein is CASSPRTANYGYTF. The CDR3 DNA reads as TGTGCCAGCAGCCCCAGGACAGCTAACTATGGCTACACCTTC.

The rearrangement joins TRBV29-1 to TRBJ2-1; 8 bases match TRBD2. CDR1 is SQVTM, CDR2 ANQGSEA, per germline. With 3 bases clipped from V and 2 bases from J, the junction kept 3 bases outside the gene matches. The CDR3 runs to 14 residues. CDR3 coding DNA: TGCAGCGTTGATAAGCGGGGGCCCTACAATGAGCAGTTCTTC. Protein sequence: CSVDKRGPYNEQFF.

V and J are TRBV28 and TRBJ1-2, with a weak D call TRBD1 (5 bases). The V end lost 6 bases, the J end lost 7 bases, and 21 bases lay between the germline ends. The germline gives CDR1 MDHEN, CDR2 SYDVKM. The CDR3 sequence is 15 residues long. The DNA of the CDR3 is TGTGCCAGCAGCCCCGGGGGGGAGGCGAGCGGTGGCTACACCTTC. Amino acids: CASSPGGEASGGYTF.

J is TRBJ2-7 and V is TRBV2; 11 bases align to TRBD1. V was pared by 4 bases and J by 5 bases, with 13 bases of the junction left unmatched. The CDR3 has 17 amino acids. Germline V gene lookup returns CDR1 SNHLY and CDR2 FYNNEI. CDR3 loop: CASSGTLGQGQGDEQYF. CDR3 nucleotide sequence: TGTGCCAGCAGTGGGACCCTCGGTCAGGGACAGGGGGACGAGCAGTACTTC.

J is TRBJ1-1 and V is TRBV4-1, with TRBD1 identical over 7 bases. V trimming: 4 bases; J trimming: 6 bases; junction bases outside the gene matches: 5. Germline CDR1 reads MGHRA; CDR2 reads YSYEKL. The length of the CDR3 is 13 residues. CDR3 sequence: CASSPQGEAEAFF. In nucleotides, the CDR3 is TGCGCCAGCAGCCCCCAGGGGGAGGCTGAAGCTTTCTTT.

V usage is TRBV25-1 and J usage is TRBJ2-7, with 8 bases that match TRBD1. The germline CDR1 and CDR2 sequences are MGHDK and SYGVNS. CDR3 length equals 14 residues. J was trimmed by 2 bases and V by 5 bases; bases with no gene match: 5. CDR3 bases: TGTGCCAGCAGTCCCGGGACAGGACCCTACGAGCAGTACTTC. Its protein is CASSPGTGPYEQYF.

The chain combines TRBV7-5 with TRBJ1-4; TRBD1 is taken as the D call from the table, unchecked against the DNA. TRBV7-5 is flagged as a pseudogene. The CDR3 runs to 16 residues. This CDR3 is CVRSLAQCRGDEKLFF. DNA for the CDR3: TGTGTCAGAAGCTTAGCCCAGTGCAGGGGGGATGAAAAACTGTTTTTT.

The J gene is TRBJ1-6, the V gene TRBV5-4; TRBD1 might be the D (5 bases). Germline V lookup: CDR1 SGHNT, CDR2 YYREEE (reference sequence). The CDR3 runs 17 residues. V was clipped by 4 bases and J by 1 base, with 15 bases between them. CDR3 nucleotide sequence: TGTGCCAGCAGCCCTCAGGGTATGGGGTCCTATAATTCACCCCTCCACTTT. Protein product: CASSPQGMGSYNSPLHF.